This is a list of T cell receptor beta chains from one sample in a study of cytomegalovirus exposure and HLA in healthy donors. Method: immunoSEQ multiplex PCR; TCRdb's copy keeps in-frame clones and lacks some. The sample holds some 70,000 clones; 68% are singletons and the top ten take 9.5% to 13%. The specimen was PBMCs. These receptors originate from a woman between 25 and 40 years old in good health and CMV-seronegative. Both conserved end residues are part of each CDR3. Each record gives: clone size, CDR3 length, J gene, D gene, V gene, CDR3 DNA, CDR3 protein. The D gene is left open where the match is weak. Clone size is not always given. Where it is, it says once, few, many or a class for expanded clones.

abundance: few; len: 14; j_gene: TRBJ2-7; d_gene: TRBD1; v_gene: TRBV2; CDR3nt: TGTGCCAGCAGTCCAACGACAGGGGGTAACGAGCAGTACTTC; CDR3aa: CASSPTTGGNEQYF
abundance: NA; len: 13; j_gene: TRBJ2-1; d_gene: TRBD1; v_gene: TRBV29-1; CDR3nt: TGCAGCACCCCGGACAGGAGCTACAATGAGCAGTTCTTC; CDR3aa: CSTPDRSYNEQFF
abundance: NA; len: 13; j_gene: TRBJ2-2; d_gene: NA; v_gene: TRBV11-2; CDR3nt: TGTGCCAGCAGCCAATTGAGGGCCGGGGAGCTGTTTTTT; CDR3aa: CASSQLRAGELFF
abundance: NA; len: 15; j_gene: TRBJ1-3; d_gene: NA; v_gene: TRBV11-2; CDR3nt: TGTGCCAGCAGCCCCCGCGGCCGCTCTGGAAACACCATATATTTT; CDR3aa: CASSPRGRSGNTIYF
abundance: NA; len: 15; j_gene: TRBJ2-7; d_gene: NA; v_gene: TRBV21-1; CDR3nt: TGTGCCAGCAGCAAAGGCGGTAGCGGCCCCTACGAGCAGTACTTC; CDR3aa: CASSKGGSGPYEQYF
abundance: NA; len: 14; j_gene: TRBJ2-1; d_gene: TRBD2; v_gene: TRBV6-1; CDR3nt: TGTGCCAGTAACCCGGCGGGGGGTTACAATGAGCAGTTCTTC; CDR3aa: CASNPAGGYNEQFF
abundance: NA; len: 16; j_gene: TRBJ2-7; d_gene: TRBD2; v_gene: TRBV11-2; CDR3nt: TGTGCCAGCAGCTTTCCTAGCGGGGGGTCAGCCTACGAGCAGTACTTC; CDR3aa: CASSFPSGGSAYEQYF
abundance: NA; len: 15; j_gene: TRBJ2-3; d_gene: NA; v_gene: TRBV4-1; CDR3nt: TGCGCCAGCAGCCAAGAGCCTCAGGGTACAGATACGCAGTATTTT; CDR3aa: CASSQEPQGTDTQYF
abundance: NA; len: 13; j_gene: TRBJ2-1; d_gene: NA; v_gene: TRBV30; CDR3nt: TGTGCCTGGAACGGGGACACCTCGGGCGGGCAGTTCTTC; CDR3aa: CAWNGDTSGGQFF
abundance: few; len: 14; j_gene: TRBJ2-2; d_gene: NA; v_gene: TRBV6-4; CDR3nt: TGTGCCAGCGGCGCTCGACCGGGCACCGGGGAGCTGTTTTTT; CDR3aa: CASGARPGTGELFF
abundance: NA; len: 11; j_gene: TRBJ1-2; d_gene: NA; v_gene: TRBV29-1; CDR3nt: TGCAGCGTTGACACAGGGCCTGGCTACACCTTC; CDR3aa: CSVDTGPGYTF
abundance: once; len: 13; j_gene: TRBJ2-2; d_gene: NA; v_gene: TRBV30; CDR3nt: TGTGCCTGGAGTTTCGGTGGCACCGGGGAGCTGTTTTTT; CDR3aa: CAWSFGGTGELFF
abundance: NA; len: 14; j_gene: TRBJ1-1; d_gene: NA; v_gene: TRBV5-1; CDR3nt: TGCGCCAGCAGCTTCAGGGTACCAAACACTGAAGCTTTCTTT; CDR3aa: CASSFRVPNTEAFF
abundance: NA; len: 13; j_gene: TRBJ2-3; d_gene: NA; v_gene: TRBV6-5; CDR3nt: TGTGCCAGCAGCCAACCAGGGTCAGATACGCAGTATTTT; CDR3aa: CASSQPGSDTQYF
abundance: NA; len: 15; j_gene: TRBJ1-5; d_gene: TRBD1; v_gene: TRBV6-1; CDR3nt: TGTGCCAGCACATCGACAGGGGGAGGCAATCAGCCCCAGCATTTT; CDR3aa: CASTSTGGGNQPQHF
abundance: NA; len: 12; j_gene: TRBJ1-4; d_gene: NA; v_gene: TRBV2; CDR3nt: TGTGCCAGCAGAGCTCCCCTTGAAAAACTGTTTTTT; CDR3aa: CASRAPLEKLFF
abundance: few; len: 15; j_gene: TRBJ2-2; d_gene: TRBD2; v_gene: TRBV4-3; CDR3nt: TGCGCCAGCAGCCTAGCGGGGGCCGACACCGGGGAGCTGTTTTTT; CDR3aa: CASSLAGADTGELFF
abundance: NA; len: 15; j_gene: TRBJ2-5; d_gene: NA; v_gene: TRBV6-5; CDR3nt: TGTGCCAGCACCTACAACTACCGGGACCAAGAGACCCAGTACTTC; CDR3aa: CASTYNYRDQETQYF
abundance: NA; len: 14; j_gene: TRBJ2-5; d_gene: TRBD2; v_gene: TRBV28; CDR3nt: TGTGCCAGCAGCTTAGCGGGGGGGGGAGAGACCCAGTACTTC; CDR3aa: CASSLAGGGETQYF
abundance: NA; len: 14; j_gene: TRBJ2-7; d_gene: NA; v_gene: TRBV27; CDR3nt: TGTGCCAGCAGTACCGGGGACATTCCCTACGAGCAGTACTTC; CDR3aa: CASSTGDIPYEQYF
abundance: once; len: 15; j_gene: TRBJ1-5; d_gene: NA; v_gene: TRBV27; CDR3nt: TGTGCCAGCAGTCCCGGGATGGATTGGCATCAGCCCCAGCATTTT; CDR3aa: CASSPGMDWHQPQHF
abundance: NA; len: 15; j_gene: TRBJ2-7; d_gene: TRBD1; v_gene: TRBV7-9; CDR3nt: TGTGCCAGCAGCTTAGGGACAGGAAGCTTCTACGTGCAGTACTTC; CDR3aa: CASSLGTGSFYVQYF
abundance: NA; len: 16; j_gene: TRBJ1-2; d_gene: TRBD1; v_gene: TRBV9; CDR3nt: TGTGCCAGCAGCGAGATGGGGACAGGGGGCCTCTATGGCTACACCTTC; CDR3aa: CASSEMGTGGLYGYTF
abundance: NA; len: 17; j_gene: TRBJ2-5; d_gene: TRBD2; v_gene: TRBV7-7; CDR3nt: TGTGCCAGCAGCTTATATGGTAGCGGGGGGGCCCGGGAGACCCAGTACTTC; CDR3aa: CASSLYGSGGARETQYF
abundance: NA; len: 14; j_gene: TRBJ2-3; d_gene: TRBD2; v_gene: TRBV10-3; CDR3nt: TGTGCCACGGCTAGCGGGGGGGAAGCAGATACGCAGTATTTT; CDR3aa: CATASGGEADTQYF
abundance: NA; len: 15; j_gene: TRBJ2-1; d_gene: NA; v_gene: TRBV4-3; CDR3nt: TGCGCCAGCAGCCAAGAACGATTAGCGGTGGGTGAGCAGTTCTTC; CDR3aa: CASSQERLAVGEQFF
abundance: NA; len: 16; j_gene: TRBJ2-1; d_gene: NA; v_gene: TRBV4-2; CDR3nt: TGTGCCAGCAGCCAAGTGCGGGTTAGCTCCTACAATGAGCAGTTCTTC; CDR3aa: CASSQVRVSSYNEQFF
abundance: few; len: 16; j_gene: TRBJ1-2; d_gene: NA; v_gene: TRBV4-2; CDR3nt: TGTGCCAGCAGCCAAGATTGGGCAGCAGCTAACTATGGCTACACCTTC; CDR3aa: CASSQDWAAANYGYTF
abundance: once; len: 13; j_gene: TRBJ2-7; d_gene: NA; v_gene: TRBV29-1; CDR3nt: TGCAGCGTGAGGAGGGATGAATCCTACGAGCAGTACTTC; CDR3aa: CSVRRDESYEQYF
abundance: once; len: 17; j_gene: TRBJ2-6; d_gene: NA; v_gene: TRBV19; CDR3nt: TGTGCCAGTAGTATCCTTCCCGGCGGGTCCGGGGCCAACGTCCTGACTTTC; CDR3aa: CASSILPGGSGANVLTF
abundance: NA; len: 14; j_gene: TRBJ2-7; d_gene: NA; v_gene: TRBV5-1; CDR3nt: TGCGCCAGCAGCTTGGAGGGCAGGGCCTACGAGCAGTACTTC; CDR3aa: CASSLEGRAYEQYF
abundance: many; len: 15; j_gene: TRBJ1-1; d_gene: NA; v_gene: TRBV9; CDR3nt: TGTGCCAGCAGCGTAGATGGCAGGGGCGGCACTGAAGCTTTCTTT; CDR3aa: CASSVDGRGGTEAFF
abundance: NA; len: 13; j_gene: TRBJ1-5; d_gene: NA; v_gene: TRBV6-1; CDR3nt: TGTGCCAGCAGTGGACAGGACAATCAGCCCCAGCATTTT; CDR3aa: CASSGQDNQPQHF
abundance: NA; len: 15; j_gene: TRBJ1-5; d_gene: TRBD1; v_gene: TRBV7-2; CDR3nt: TGTGCCAGCAGCCGTCTTACAGGGGGGGGTCAGCCCCAGCATTTT; CDR3aa: CASSRLTGGGQPQHF
abundance: few; len: 14; j_gene: TRBJ1-5; d_gene: TRBD1; v_gene: TRBV2; CDR3nt: TGTGCCAGCAGGGAACGACAGGGATATCAGCCCCAGCATTTT; CDR3aa: CASRERQGYQPQHF
abundance: NA; len: 15; j_gene: TRBJ2-3; d_gene: NA; v_gene: TRBV2; CDR3nt: TGTGCCAGCACGGGAAAGACCAGGTCCACAGATACGCAGTATTTT; CDR3aa: CASTGKTRSTDTQYF
abundance: few; len: 13; j_gene: TRBJ1-1; d_gene: NA; v_gene: TRBV5-6; CDR3nt: TGTGCCAGCGGCGGACAACTTAAGACGGGCGCTTTCTTT; CDR3aa: CASGGQLKTGAFF